Given below is one T cell receptor beta chain in context. The antigen is undetermined. The sample is drawn from a study of cytomegalovirus exposure and HLA in healthy donors. General study findings and limits: Apparent HLA restriction characterized most CMV-associated TCR beta chains in a later analysis.

J was trimmed by 6 bases and V by 3 bases; bases with no gene match: 4. Germline values: CDR1 SGHRS, CDR2 YFSETQ. This CDR3 has 13 amino acids. Vbeta (60) and Jbeta (13) primers were used in the PCR. Produced via immunoSEQ multiplex PCR; TCRdb's table is partial and in-frame only. The data show some 52,000 clones, 72% seen once. The chain is built from TRBV5-1 and TRBJ2-3; 7 positions agree with TRBD1. The TCR comes from a woman between 45 and 65 years old in good health and CMV-seronegative. Sequencing was performed on PBMCs. The CDR3 sequence: CASSYSQGDTQYF. In DNA, the CDR3 is TGCGCCAGCAGCTACTCACAGGGGGATACGCAGTATTTT.